This TCR beta chain was retrieved from a study of a mutant IDH1 vaccine in newly diagnosed glioma. Time point: baseline, week 1 (first vaccination visit). Treatment here: pre-vaccination baseline after standard-of-care therapy. Donor diagnoses consisted of new WHO grade 3 or 4 IDH1-mutant, ATRX-lost astrocytomas. This clone was observed a handful of times. Profiling relied on immunoSEQ multiplex PCR, and the TCRdb table lists in-frame clones only, not all of them. In the table there are fewer than 65,000 clones, around three quarters of which are singletons. Germline CDR1 is SEHNR and CDR2 is FQNEAQ (reference sequence). The J segment lost 2 bases and the V segment lost 6 bases, leaving 9 bases of the junction unmatched. The CDR3 totals 16 residues.

The specimen comprised PBMCs, sampled from a glioma patient treated with radiotherapy, temozolomide or both. The gene calls are TRBV7-9 and TRBJ1-2; 10 nucleotides match TRBD1. The sequence came from a woman aged 40 to 50 with glioma. The CDR3 DNA is TGTGCCAGCAGTGTGGGGACAGGGGCACCAAACTATGGCTACACCTTC. The encoded protein is CASSVGTGAPNYGYTF.